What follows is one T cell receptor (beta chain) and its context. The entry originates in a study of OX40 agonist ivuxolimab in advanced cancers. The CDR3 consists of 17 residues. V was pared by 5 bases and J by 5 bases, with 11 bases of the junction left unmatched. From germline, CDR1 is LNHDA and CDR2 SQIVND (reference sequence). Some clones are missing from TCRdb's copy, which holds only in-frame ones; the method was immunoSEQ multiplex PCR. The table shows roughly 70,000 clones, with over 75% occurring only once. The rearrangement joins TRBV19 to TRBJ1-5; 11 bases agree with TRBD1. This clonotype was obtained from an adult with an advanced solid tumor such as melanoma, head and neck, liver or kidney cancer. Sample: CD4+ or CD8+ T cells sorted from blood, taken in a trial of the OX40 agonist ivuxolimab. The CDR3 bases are TGTGCCAGTAGTGCCCGTCCCGGGACAGGGGGATATCAGCCCCAGCATTTT. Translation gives CASSARPGTGGYQPQHF.